This TCR beta chain was identified during a study of cytomegalovirus exposure and HLA in healthy donors. The study's findings and limits: The study labeled roughly 160 TCR beta chains cytomegalovirus-associated. Most TCR sequences were rare, but some public TCRs occurred in many donors. It was confirmed in vitro that three of the CMV-associated chains were specific for CMV antigens.

CDR3 length equals 12 residues. Germline V gives CDR1 SGHVS, CDR2 FQNEAQ. The V end lost 8 bases, the J end lost 2 bases, and 9 bases lay between the germline ends. The donors belonged to the roughly 110-subject validation cohort, separate from the 666-subject first cohort. Note on this clone: Its antigen is currently unknown.

The data were produced by immunoSEQ multiplex PCR, yet TCRdb's version contains in-frame clones alone and is incomplete. The data hold 250,000 to 400,000 clones, with roughly 90% observed a single time. The clonotype comes from a man younger than 45 in good health and CMV-seronegative. The chain uses TRBV7-8 and TRBJ1-1; possibly TRBD1 for D (5 bases). The material sequenced was PBMCs. The chain's CDR3 is CASEGVNTEAFF. Here the CDR3 DNA reads TGTGCCAGCGAAGGGGTAAACACTGAAGCTTTCTTT.